The T cell receptor (beta chain) described here comes from a study of blood T cell repertoires in COVID-19. Study details: Samples taken during acute and convalescent COVID-19 were collected in the United States, Italy and Spain. From T cells, B-cell-depleted T cells, or PBMCs came the material, which was cDNA or gDNA.

Original analysis: The assay estimated nucleated cells by amplifying reference gene primers. Generated by immunoSEQ multiplex PCR, the TCRdb table keeps only in-frame clones and is missing some. The DNA gave D and trimming, while V, J and clone size come from that table. The sample comprises 130,000 to 150,000 clones, approximately 90% of which are singletons, and roughly 3% rests with the top ten. This CDR3 has 16 residues. Germline CDR1 and CDR2: SGHRS and YFSETQ. The J segment lost 5 bases and the V segment lost 3 bases, leaving 11 bases of the junction unmatched. This TCR was sampled from a woman in her fifties or sixties with active COVID-19. The V and J genes are TRBV5-1 and TRBJ2-5; 9 bases are a match to TRBD2. Input material: peripheral blood. CDR3 DNA: TGCGCCAGCAGCTCCCGGCTAGCGGGACGATGGGAGACCCAGTACTTC. It translates to CASSSRLAGRWETQYF.